This T cell receptor (beta chain) was identified during a study of CD8 T cells in ankylosing spondylitis. Study results and limitations: In the blood and synovial fluid of reactive arthritis, some motif variants had been previously reported.

This clonotype was counted many times. Its cognate antigen is unknown. TCRdb analysed the 5' RACE reads with MiXCR anew, one entry per CDR3 protein. This table holds 150,000 to 200,000 distinct CDR3 sequences, 10% to 15% found once. The CDR3 contains 16 residues. V shed 6 bases, J shed 3 bases, and the junction held 12 bases outside the gene matches. The sample comprised blood, either unsorted or a sorted T cell fraction (not recorded which). The receptor's source is a female donor with ankylosing spondylitis or in good health (not recorded which). The V call is TRBV12-3 or TRBV12-4, the J call TRBJ2-3, with 7 bases aligning to TRBD2. The CDR3: CASSSPGGSLTDTQYF. In nucleotides, the CDR3 is TGTGCCAGCAGCTCACCCGGGGGGTCTCTTACAGATACGCAGTATTTT.